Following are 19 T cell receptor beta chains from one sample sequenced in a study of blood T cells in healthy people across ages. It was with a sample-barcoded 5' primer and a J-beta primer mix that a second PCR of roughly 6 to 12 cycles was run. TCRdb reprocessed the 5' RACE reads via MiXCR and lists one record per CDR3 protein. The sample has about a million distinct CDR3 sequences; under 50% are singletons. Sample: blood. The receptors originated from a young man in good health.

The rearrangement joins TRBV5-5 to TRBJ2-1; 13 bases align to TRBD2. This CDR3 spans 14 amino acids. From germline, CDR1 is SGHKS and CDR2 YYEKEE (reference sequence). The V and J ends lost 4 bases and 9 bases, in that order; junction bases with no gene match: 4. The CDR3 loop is CASSLGTSGAEQFF. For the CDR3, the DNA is TGTGCCAGCAGCCTTGGGACTAGCGGGGCTGAGCAGTTCTTC.

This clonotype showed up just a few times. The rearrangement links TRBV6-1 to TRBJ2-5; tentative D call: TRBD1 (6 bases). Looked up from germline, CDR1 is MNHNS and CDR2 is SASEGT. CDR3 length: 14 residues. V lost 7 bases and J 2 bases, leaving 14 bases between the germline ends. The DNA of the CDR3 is TGTGCCAGCAATACAGGACAGACACAAGAGACCCAGTACTTC. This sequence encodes CASNTGQTQETQYF.

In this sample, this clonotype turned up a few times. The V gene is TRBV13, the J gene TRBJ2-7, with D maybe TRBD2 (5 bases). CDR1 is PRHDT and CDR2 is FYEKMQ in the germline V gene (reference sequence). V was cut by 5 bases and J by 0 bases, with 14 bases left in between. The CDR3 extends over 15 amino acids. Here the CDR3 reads CASSVDGGSSYEQYF. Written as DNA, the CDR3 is TGTGCCAGCAGCGTCGACGGAGGAAGCTCCTACGAGCAGTACTTC.

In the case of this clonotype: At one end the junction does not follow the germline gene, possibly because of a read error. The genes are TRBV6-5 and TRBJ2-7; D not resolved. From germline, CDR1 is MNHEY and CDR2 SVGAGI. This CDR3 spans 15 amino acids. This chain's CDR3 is CASSYSLGRMNEQYF. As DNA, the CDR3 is TGTGCCAGTAGTTACTCGCTTGGCAGAATGAATGAGCAGTACTTC.

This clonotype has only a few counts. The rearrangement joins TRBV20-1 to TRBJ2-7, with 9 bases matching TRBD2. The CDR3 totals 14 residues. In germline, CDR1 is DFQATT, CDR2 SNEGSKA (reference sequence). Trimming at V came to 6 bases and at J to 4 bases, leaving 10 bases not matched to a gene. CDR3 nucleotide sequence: TGCAGTGCCCCTCCCGGACTAGCGCTTTACGAGCAGTACTTC. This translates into CSAPPGLALYEQYF.

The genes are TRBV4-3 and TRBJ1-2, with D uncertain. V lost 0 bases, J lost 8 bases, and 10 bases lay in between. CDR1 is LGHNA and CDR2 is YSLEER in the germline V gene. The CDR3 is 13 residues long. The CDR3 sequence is CASSQERAGGYTF. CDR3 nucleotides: TGCGCCAGCAGCCAAGAACGGGCCGGAGGCTACACCTTC.

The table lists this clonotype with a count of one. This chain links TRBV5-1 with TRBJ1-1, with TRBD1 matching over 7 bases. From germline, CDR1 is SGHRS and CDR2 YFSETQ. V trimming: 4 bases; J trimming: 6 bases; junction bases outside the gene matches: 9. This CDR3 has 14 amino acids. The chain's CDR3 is CASSPQTGTPEAFF. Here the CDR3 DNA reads TGCGCCAGCAGCCCACAGACAGGGACCCCTGAAGCTTTCTTT.

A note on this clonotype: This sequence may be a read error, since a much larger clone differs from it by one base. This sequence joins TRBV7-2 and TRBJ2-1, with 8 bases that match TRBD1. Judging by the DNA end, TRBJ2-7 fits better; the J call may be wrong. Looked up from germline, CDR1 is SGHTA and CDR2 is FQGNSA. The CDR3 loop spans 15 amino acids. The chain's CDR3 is CASSFDRGSYNEQYF. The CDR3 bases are TGTGCCAGCAGCTTCGACAGGGGTTCCTACAATGAGCAGTACTTC.

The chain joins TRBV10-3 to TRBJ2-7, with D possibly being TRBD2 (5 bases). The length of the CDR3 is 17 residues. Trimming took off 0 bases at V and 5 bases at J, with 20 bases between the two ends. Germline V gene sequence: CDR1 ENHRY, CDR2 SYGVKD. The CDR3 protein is CAISESTSVAAGHEQYF. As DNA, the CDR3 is TGTGCCATCAGTGAGTCGACGTCGGTTGCCGCGGGCCACGAGCAGTACTTC.

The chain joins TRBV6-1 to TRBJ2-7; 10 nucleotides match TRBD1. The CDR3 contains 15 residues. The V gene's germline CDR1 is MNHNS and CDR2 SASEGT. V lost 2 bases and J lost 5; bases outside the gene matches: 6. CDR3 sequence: CASSEWGTGADEQYF. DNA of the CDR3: TGTGCCAGCAGTGAATGGGGGACAGGGGCCGACGAGCAGTACTTC.

The CDR3 DNA follows: TGTGCCACGGGACAGCCCCAAGAGACCCAGTACTTC. It is translated as CATGQPQETQYF. The chain is built from TRBV25-1 and TRBJ2-5; 7 bases fit TRBD1. This CDR3 spans 12 amino acids. Germline CDR1 MGHDK, CDR2 SYGVNS. V lost 10 bases, J lost 1 base, and 3 bases stayed unmatched.

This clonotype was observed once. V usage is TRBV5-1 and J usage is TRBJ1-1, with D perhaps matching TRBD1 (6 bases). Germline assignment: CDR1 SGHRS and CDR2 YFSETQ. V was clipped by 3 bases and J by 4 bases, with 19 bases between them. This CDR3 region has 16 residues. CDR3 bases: TGCGCCAGCAGCTCCGGACCACAGGGAGGGGGCACTGAAGCTTTCTTT. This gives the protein CASSSGPQGGGTEAFF.

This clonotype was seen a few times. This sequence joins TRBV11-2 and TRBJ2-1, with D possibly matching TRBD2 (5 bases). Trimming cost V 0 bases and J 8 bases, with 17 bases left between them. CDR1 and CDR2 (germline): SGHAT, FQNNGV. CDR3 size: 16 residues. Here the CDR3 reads CASSLEGDGHLDEQFF. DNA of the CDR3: TGTGCCAGCAGCTTAGAGGGAGACGGCCACCTCGATGAGCAGTTCTTC.

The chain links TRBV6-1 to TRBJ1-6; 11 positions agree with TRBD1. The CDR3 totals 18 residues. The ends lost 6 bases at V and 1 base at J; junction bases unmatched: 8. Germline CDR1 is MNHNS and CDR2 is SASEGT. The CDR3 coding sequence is TGTGCCAGCAGCTCCGGACAGGGGGCTATTTCCTATAATTCACCCCTCCACTTT. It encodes CASSSGQGAISYNSPLHF.

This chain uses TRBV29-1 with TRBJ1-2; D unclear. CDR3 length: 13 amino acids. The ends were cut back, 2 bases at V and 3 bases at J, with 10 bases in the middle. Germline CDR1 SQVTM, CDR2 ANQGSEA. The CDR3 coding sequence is TGCAGCGTTGAAAAGGGAGGCTACTATGGCTACACCTTC. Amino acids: CSVEKGGYYGYTF.

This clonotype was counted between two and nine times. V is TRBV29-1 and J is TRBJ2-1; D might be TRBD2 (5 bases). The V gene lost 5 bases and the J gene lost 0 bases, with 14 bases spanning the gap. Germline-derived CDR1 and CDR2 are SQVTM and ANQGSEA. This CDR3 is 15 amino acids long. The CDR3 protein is CSVIARGSSYNEQFF. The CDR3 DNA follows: TGCAGCGTTATAGCCCGGGGAAGCTCCTACAATGAGCAGTTCTTC.

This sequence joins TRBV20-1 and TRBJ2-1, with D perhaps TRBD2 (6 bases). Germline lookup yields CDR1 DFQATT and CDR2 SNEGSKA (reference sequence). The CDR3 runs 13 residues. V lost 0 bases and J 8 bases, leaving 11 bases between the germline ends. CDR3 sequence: CSARDPWRDEQFF. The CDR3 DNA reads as TGCAGTGCTAGAGATCCTTGGAGGGATGAGCAGTTCTTC.

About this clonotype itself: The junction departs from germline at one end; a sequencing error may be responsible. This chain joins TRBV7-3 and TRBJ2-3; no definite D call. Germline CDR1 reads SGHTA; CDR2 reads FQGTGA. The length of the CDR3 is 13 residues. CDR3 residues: CTSSLGFTDTQYF. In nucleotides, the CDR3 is TGTACCAGCAGCTTAGGGTTTACAGATACGCAGTATTTT.

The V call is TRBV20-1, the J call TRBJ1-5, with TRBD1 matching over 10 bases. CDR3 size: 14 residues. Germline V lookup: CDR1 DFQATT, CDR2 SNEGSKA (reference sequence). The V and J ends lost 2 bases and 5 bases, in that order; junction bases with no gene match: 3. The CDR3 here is CSARRTGGDQPQHF. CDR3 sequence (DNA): TGCAGTGCTAGAAGGACAGGGGGGGATCAGCCCCAGCATTTT.